Sequencing of this T cell receptor beta chain was carried out in a study of shared clonotypes between healthy human individuals. Overall study results and limits: Sampling covered nothing but blood. Tissue TCR repertoires likely differ from those found in blood. Four donors had roughly 5% of their naive CD4 clonotypes in common. Clonotype sharing among donors likely depends on sequencing depth.

At the deep level, the assay was run. Sequencing used immunoSEQ multiplex PCR; TCRdb keeps in-frame clones, though not all of them. The table has hundreds of thousands of clones, approximately 96% seen once. Of note for this clone: Antigen specificity is unknown.

Positive CCR7 selection of CD45RO-negative cells yielded the naive CD8 cells, and terminally differentiated effector memory CD45RA+ cells were excluded. The CDR3 runs 15 residues. Trimming took 4 bases from V and 2 from J; bases not matched to a gene: 5. Germline CDR1 SGHTA, CDR2 FQGTGA. The chain couples TRBV7-3 to TRBJ2-3, with TRBD2 matching over 8 bases. The sequence was obtained from a woman aged 30 to 39 in good health. Sequencing was carried out using naive CD8+ T cells sorted from blood. The CDR3 coding sequence is TGTGCCAGCAGCTCGACCGGGGGGGACACAGATACGCAGTATTTT. As protein: CASSSTGGDTDTQYF.